This TCR beta chain emerged from a study of glioma-infiltrating T cells. The iRepertoire nested amplicon-rescue multiplex PCR amplified TCR alpha and beta CDR3s from RNA. From the multiplex PCR reads, TCRdb called clonotypes with MiXCR, one entry per CDR3 protein. The repertoire includes approximately 190,000 distinct CDR3 sequences, about 32% of them detected once, and around 20% sits in the top ten. This CDR3 has 18 amino acids. Germline CDR1 LGHNA, CDR2 YNFKEQ. V lost 1 base and J lost 2; bases outside the gene matches: 10. Input material: glioma tissue, nonneoplastic brain tissue, or PBMCs (not recorded which). V usage is TRBV4-2 and J usage is TRBJ2-3; TRBD2 agrees at 9 bases. The sequence derives from a human donor with low-grade glioma or glioblastoma, undergoing nonglioma brain surgery, or in good health (not recorded which). CDR3 region: CASSQARREGAYTDTQYF. The CDR3 region has the DNA TGTGCCAGCAGCCAAGCTAGGCGGGAGGGGGCTTACACAGATACGCAGTATTTT.